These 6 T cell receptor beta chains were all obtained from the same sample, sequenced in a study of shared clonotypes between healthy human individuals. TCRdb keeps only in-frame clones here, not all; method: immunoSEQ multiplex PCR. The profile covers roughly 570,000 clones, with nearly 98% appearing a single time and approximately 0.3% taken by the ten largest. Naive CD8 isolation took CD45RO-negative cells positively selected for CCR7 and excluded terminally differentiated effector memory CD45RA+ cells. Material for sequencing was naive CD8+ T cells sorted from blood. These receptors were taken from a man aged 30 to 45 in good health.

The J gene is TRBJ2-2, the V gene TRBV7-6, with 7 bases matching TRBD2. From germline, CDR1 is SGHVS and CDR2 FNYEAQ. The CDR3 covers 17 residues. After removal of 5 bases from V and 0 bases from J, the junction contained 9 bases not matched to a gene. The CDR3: CASSPTRGVTNTGELFF. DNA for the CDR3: TGTGCCAGCAGCCCCACCCGGGGGGTGACGAACACCGGGGAGCTGTTTTTT.

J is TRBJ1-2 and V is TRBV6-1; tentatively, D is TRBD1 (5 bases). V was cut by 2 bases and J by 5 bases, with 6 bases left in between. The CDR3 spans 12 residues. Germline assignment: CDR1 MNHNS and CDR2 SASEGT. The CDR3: CASSERQYGYTF. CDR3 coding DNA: TGTGCCAGCAGTGAAAGACAGTATGGCTACACCTTC.

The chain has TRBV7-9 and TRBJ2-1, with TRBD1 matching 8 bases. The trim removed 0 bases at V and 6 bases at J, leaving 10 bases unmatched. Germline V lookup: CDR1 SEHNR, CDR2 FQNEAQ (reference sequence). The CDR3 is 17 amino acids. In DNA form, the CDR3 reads TGTGCCAGCAGCTTAGCGCTGCTGGATGACAGGGGCAATGAGCAGTTCTTC. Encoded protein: CASSLALLDDRGNEQFF.

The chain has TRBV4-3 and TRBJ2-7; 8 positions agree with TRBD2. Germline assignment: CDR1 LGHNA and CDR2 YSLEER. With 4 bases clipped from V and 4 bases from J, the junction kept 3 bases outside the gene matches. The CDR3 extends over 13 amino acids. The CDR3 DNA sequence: TGCGCCAGCAGCCCGGGACTAGTGTACGAGCAGTACTTC. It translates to CASSPGLVYEQYF.

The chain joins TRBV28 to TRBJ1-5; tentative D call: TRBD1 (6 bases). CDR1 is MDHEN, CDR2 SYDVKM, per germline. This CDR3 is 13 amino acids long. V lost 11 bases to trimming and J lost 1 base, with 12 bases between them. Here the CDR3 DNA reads TGTGCCGGCGGACAGCCGAGCAATCAGCCCCAGCATTTT. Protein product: CAGGQPSNQPQHF.

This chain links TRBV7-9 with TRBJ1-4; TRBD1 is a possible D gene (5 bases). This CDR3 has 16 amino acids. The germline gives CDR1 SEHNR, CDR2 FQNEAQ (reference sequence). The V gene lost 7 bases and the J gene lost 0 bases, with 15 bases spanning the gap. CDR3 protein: CASTGGARATNEKLFF. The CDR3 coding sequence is TGTGCCAGCACCGGAGGGGCCCGGGCAACTAATGAAAAACTGTTTTTT. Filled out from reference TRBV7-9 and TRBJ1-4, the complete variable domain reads DTGVSQNPRHKITKRGQNVTFRCDPISEHNRLYWYRQTLGQGPEFLTYFQNEAQLEKSRLLSDRFSAERPKGSFSTLEIQRTEQGDSAMYLCASTGGARATNEKLFFGSGTQLSVL.